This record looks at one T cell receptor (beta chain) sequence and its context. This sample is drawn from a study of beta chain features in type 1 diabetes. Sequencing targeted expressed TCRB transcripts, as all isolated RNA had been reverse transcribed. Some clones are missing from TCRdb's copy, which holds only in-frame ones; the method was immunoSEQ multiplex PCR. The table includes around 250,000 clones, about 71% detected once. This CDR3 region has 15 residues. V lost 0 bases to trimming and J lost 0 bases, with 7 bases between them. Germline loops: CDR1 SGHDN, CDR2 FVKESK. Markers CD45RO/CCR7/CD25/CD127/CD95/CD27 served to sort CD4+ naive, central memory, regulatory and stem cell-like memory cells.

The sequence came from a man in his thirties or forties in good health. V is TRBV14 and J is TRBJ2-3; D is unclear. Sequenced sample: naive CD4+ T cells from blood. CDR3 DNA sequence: TGTGCCAGCAGCCAAGACCAATCTAGCACAGATACGCAGTATTTT. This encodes CASSQDQSSTDTQYF.